One T cell receptor beta chain is described in this entry. Its cognate antigen is unknown. In the authors' workflow: Junction-only sequences without quality scores were provided by ImmunoSEQ, so filtering was different. Sequencing used immunoSEQ multiplex PCR; TCRdb keeps in-frame clones, though not all of them. V, J and clone size reflect that table, while D and trimming were determined from the DNA. Of hundreds of thousands of clones listed, roughly 96% are singletons. The germline V gene has CDR1 SGHAT and CDR2 FQNNGV. This CDR3 spans 16 amino acids. Trimming removed 2 bases at V and 6 bases at J, with 20 bases between. The data stem from a study of shared clonotypes between healthy human individuals. At the level of the study: Aged between 18 and 49, the donors were a couple of women and three men.

Whole-study findings and limits: Among donors, sharing of clonotypes was expected to be affected by sequencing depth. Relative to clonotypes present in all four donors, those not shared had lower generation probabilities.

Naive CD8 cells were CD45RO-negative, positively selected for CCR7, excluding terminally differentiated effector memory CD45RA+ cells. This TCR derives from a woman in her 30s in good health. J is TRBJ2-7 and V is TRBV11-2; D is perhaps TRBD1 (6 bases). Sequencing used naive CD8+ T cells sorted from blood. This CDR3 reads CASSLSPRGITSEQYF. The CDR3 nucleotides read TGTGCCAGCAGCTTATCCCCGAGGGGGATTACATCCGAGCAGTACTTC.